What follows describes a single TCR beta chain. Its antigen is not identified. Each of the CD4+ naive, central memory, regulatory and stem cell-like memory populations was sorted via CD45RO/CCR7/CD25/CD127/CD95/CD27. What was sequenced were expressed TCRB transcripts, since all of the isolated RNA had been reverse transcribed. Sequencing used immunoSEQ multiplex PCR; TCRdb keeps in-frame clones, though not all of them. The sample has about 340,000 clones, around an eighth seen once. This sample stems from a study of beta chain features in type 1 diabetes. General study points: Within each of all four CD4+ subsets, Type 1 diabetes patients had TCRB CDR3s that were moderately but significantly shorter.

The sequenced sample was naive CD4+ T cells from blood. This clonotype originated in a woman aged 18-29 years with type 1 diabetes.

CDR3 in amino acids: CSAGGQGAYLDTEAFF. The CDR3 nucleotides are TGCAGCGCTGGGGGACAGGGGGCGTACTTGGACACTGAAGCTTTCTTT. The chain carries TRBV29-1 and TRBJ1-1; 12 nucleotides align to TRBD1. CDR3 length: 16 residues. J gave up 3 bases and V 7 bases, and 12 bases lay outside the gene matches. Per the germline V gene, CDR1 is SQVTM and CDR2 is ANQGSEA.